Only a few counts were recorded for the clone carrying this T cell receptor (beta chain). Its antigen is unknown. This PCR relied on a set of 60 Vbeta primers and 13 Jbeta primers. Sequenced by immunoSEQ multiplex PCR; TCRdb stores in-frame clones only, minus some. The sample records around 150,000 clones, 55% to 70% being singletons. The data originate from a study of cytomegalovirus exposure and HLA in healthy donors. Study-wide results and limits: Researchers left out some V segments, among them TRBV6-2 and TRBV6-3, as indistinguishable. Later on, a genetic analysis was performed. It linked a missense variant in DCLRE1C with V- and J-gene trimming of TCR beta. A list of 164 TCR beta chains associated with cytomegalovirus was given.

The CDR3 spans 17 residues. Losses at the gene ends were 0 bases for V and 1 base for J; bases not matched to a gene: 7. Germline loops: CDR1 SGHDN, CDR2 FVKESK. Specimen: PBMCs. This chain links TRBV14 with TRBJ2-3, with 7 bases aligning to TRBD2. The origin of this receptor is a woman aged 60-75 years in good health and CMV-seropositive. CDR3 coding DNA: TGTGCCAGCAGCCAAGATCGACTAGCCGCAGGCACAGATACGCAGTATTTT. This encodes CASSQDRLAAGTDTQYF.